The source of this TCR beta chain is a study of blood T cells in healthy people across ages. Points from the study as a whole: It was held that the diversity estimates obtained from one million T cells were underestimates.

PBMCs numbering at least 6.5 million were isolated per sample. A second roughly 6 to 12 cycle PCR used barcoded and J-beta primers. Individual samples furnished no less than 2.5 million CDR3-containing paired-end reads apiece. TCRdb re-derived calls from the 5' RACE reads in MiXCR, one entry per CDR3 protein. The sample has about 1.1 million distinct CDR3 sequences; 30% to 40% are singletons. There are a few counts of this clonotype. The antigen is unknown. The TCR sequence derives from a man aged 18-30 years in good health. The sequencing input was blood.

CDR3 protein: CSAVWDRVLIQETQYF. CDR3 sequence (DNA): TGCAGCGCCGTGTGGGACAGGGTTCTCATTCAAGAGACCCAGTACTTC. The gene calls are TRBV29-1 and TRBJ2-5, with 9 bases that match TRBD1. CDR3 length equals 16 residues. The germline CDR1 and CDR2 sequences are SQVTM and ANQGSEA. J gave up 2 bases and V 7 bases, and 14 bases lay outside the gene matches.